This entry describes one T cell receptor (beta chain). Its antigen is unidentified. The CDR3 loop spans 14 amino acids. Per germline, CDR1 SNHLY and CDR2 FYNNEI. Trimming stripped 7 bases from V and 0 bases from J, with 11 bases between. The data derive from a study of lymphopenia after photon versus proton radiotherapy. The data were produced by immunoSEQ multiplex PCR, yet TCRdb's version contains in-frame clones alone and is incomplete. Of some 70,000 clones listed, more than 75% are singletons. Study observations and caveats: Larger post-nadir TCR diversity loss correlated inversely with survival in deceased patients. Better survival with proton therapy was suggested as possible, not demonstrated. Post-nadir diversity loss with photons came from oligoclonal expansion, particularly CD8+ Temra cells. Relative stability marked proton patients; photon patients lost diversity and naive cells.

The material was peripheral blood, obtained from a patient treated with proton-based radiotherapy. V gene TRBV2 combines with J gene TRBJ2-3; D is ambiguous. This clonotype was sampled from a man aged 80 or over with esophageal cancer. The CDR3 loop reads CASTGLESTDTQYF. The CDR3 DNA sequence: TGTGCCAGCACTGGGCTAGAGAGCACAGATACGCAGTATTTT. Variable domain in full (rest from reference TRBV2 and TRBJ2-3): EPEVTQTPSHQVTQMGQEVILRCVPISNHLYFYWYRQILGQKVEFLVSFYNNEISEKSEIFDDQFSVERPDGSNFTLKIRSTKLEDSAMYFCASTGLESTDTQYFGPGTRLTVL.